This record looks at one T cell receptor beta chain sequence and its context. The target antigen is unknown. The sample is drawn from a study of OX40 agonist ivuxolimab in advanced cancers. Study-wide background: Dose-escalation patients had hepatocellular carcinoma, melanoma, renal cell or head and neck cancer. Partial responses, seen in three patients, involved one hepatocellular carcinoma and two cutaneous melanomas. General study points: At 0.1 to 3.0 mg/kg and by week 6, CD4+ and CD8+ T cells in the blood had expanded clonally.

The assay was immunoSEQ multiplex PCR, and TCRdb's table has in-frame clones only and misses some. The table has 65,000 to 95,000 clones, approximately 88% seen once. Trimming took off 5 bases at V and 3 bases at J, with 5 bases between the two ends. CDR3 length equals 12 residues. Germline CDR1 reads SGHVS; CDR2 reads FNYEAQ. This sample comprised CD4+ or CD8+ T cells sorted from blood, obtained in a trial of the OX40 agonist ivuxolimab. The TCR comes from an adult with an advanced solid tumor such as melanoma, head and neck, liver or kidney cancer. V is TRBV7-6 and J is TRBJ2-1; no clear D. Here the CDR3 DNA reads TGTGCCAGCAGCCTTAGCTACAATGAGCAGTTCTTC. Translated, it gives CASSLSYNEQFF.